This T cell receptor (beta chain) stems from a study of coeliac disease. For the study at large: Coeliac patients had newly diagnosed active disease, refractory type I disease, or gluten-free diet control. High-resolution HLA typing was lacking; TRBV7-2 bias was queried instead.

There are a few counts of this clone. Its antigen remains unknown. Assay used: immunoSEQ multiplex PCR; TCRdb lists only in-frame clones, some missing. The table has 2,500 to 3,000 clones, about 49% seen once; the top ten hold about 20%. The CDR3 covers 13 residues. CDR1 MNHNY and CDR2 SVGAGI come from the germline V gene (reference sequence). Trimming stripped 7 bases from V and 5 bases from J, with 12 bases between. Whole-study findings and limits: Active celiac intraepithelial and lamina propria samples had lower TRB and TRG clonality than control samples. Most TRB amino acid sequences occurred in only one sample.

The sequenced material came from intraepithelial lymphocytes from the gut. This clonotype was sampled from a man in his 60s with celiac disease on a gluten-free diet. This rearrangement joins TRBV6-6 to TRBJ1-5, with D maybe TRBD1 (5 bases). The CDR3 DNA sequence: TGTGCCAGCACAGGGAACGAATATCAGCCCCAGCATTTT. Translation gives CASTGNEYQPQHF.